This TCR beta chain originates from a study of CD4 T cells in relation to SARS-CoV-2 and coronaviruses. Looking at the study overall: PBMCs were cultured with antigen for over nine days before TCR beta sequencing. The restricting HLA molecule for shared crossreactive spike epitopes was mapped. Study outcomes and limitations: Roughly 65% of donors had memory CD4+ clonotypes crossrecognizing SARS-CoV-2 and common cold coronavirus spike.

TCRdb's table, derived via immunoSEQ multiplex PCR, lists solely in-frame clones and lacks some. The table records about 22,000 clones, less than 70% of them present only once. CD4+ T cells from unexposed donors were obtained before the COVID-19 pandemic (2011-2018). CD4+ T cells were isolated from the cells after around eleven days of culture. This clone turned up a few times. Its antigen is not known. The TCR comes from a human donor in good health. Sequenced sample: CD4+ T cells from PBMCs, cultured in vitro.

CDR3 bases: TGCGCCAGCAGCCAAGCACGCTCGAGAGGCTACACCTTC. It yields the protein CASSQARSRGYTF. The V gene is TRBV4-3, the J gene TRBJ1-2; the D is unclear. The CDR3 covers 13 residues. The V end lost 1 base, the J end lost 8 bases, and 11 bases lay between the germline ends. Germline CDR1 is LGHNA and CDR2 is YSLEER.